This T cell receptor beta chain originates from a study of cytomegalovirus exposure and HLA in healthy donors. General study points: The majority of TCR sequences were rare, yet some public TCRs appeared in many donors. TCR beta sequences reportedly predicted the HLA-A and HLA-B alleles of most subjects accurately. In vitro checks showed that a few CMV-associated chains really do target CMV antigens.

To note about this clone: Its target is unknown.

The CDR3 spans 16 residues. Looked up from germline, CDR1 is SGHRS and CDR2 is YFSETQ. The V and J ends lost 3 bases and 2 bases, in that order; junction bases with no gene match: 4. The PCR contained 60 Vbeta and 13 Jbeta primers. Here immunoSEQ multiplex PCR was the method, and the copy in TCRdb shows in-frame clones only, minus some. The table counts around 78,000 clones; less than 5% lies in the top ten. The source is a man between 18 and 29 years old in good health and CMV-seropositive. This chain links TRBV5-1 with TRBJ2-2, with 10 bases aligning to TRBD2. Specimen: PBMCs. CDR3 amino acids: CASSSLAGANTGELFF. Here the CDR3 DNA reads TGCGCCAGCAGCTCCCTAGCGGGGGCCAACACCGGGGAGCTGTTTTTT.